The 32 T cell receptor beta chains below were found in one sample sequenced in a study of CD8 T cells in ankylosing spondylitis. In TCRdb, the 5' RACE reads were re-called with MiXCR into one record per CDR3 protein. The repertoire holds a few hundred thousand distinct CDR3 sequences, with 20% to 30% as singletons. Input material: blood, either unsorted or a sorted T cell fraction (not recorded which). These receptors all stem from a male donor with ankylosing spondylitis or in good health (not recorded which).

This clonotype showed up just a few times. This rearrangement joins TRBV10-1 to TRBJ2-5; either TRBD1 or TRBD2 may supply D (6 bases each). Trimming took off 0 bases at V and 2 bases at J, with 7 bases between the two ends. Germline-derived CDR1 and CDR2 are WNHNN and SYGVQD (reference sequence). This CDR3 region has 14 residues. The CDR3 nucleotides read TGCGCCAGCAGTGAGTCAGGGGGGCAAGAGACCCAGTACTTC. It yields the protein CASSESGGQETQYF.

The chain uses TRBV20-1 and TRBJ2-3; TRBD2 matches 10 bases. The CDR3 is made up of 14 amino acids. J was trimmed by 2 bases and V by 5 bases; bases with no gene match: 4. CDR1 DFQATT and CDR2 SNEGSKA come from the germline V gene (reference sequence). CDR3 sequence: CSAALAGPTDTQYF. In nucleotides, the CDR3 is TGCAGTGCTGCACTAGCGGGGCCCACAGATACGCAGTATTTT.

Ten or more counts support this clonotype. The chain combines TRBV28 with TRBJ1-5, with a possible D match to TRBD1 (5 bases). The CDR3 length is 14 residues. Per germline, CDR1 MDHEN and CDR2 SYDVKM. V was clipped by 6 bases and J by 5 bases, with 14 bases between them. In nucleotides, the CDR3 is TGTGCCAGCAGATCTCCCGGGACTTATCAGCCCCAGCATTTT. It is translated as CASRSPGTYQPQHF.

This clonotype has more than one count but fewer than ten. The chain has TRBV29-1 and TRBJ2-1; TRBD2 agrees at 8 bases. The germline V gene encodes CDR1 SQVTM and CDR2 ANQGSEA. The V and J ends lost 2 bases and 3 bases, in that order; junction bases with no gene match: 3. The CDR3 is 14 amino acids. For the CDR3, the DNA is TGCAGCGTTGAAAGCGGGGGACACTACAATGAGCAGTTCTTC. The encoded protein is CSVESGGHYNEQFF.

The chain carries TRBV10-3 and TRBJ2-7, with 9 positions matching TRBD1. Germline V gene lookup returns CDR1 ENHRY and CDR2 SYGVKD. The CDR3 is 15 residues long. J lost 2 bases, V lost 6 bases, and 8 bases had no gene match. CDR3 bases: TGTGCCATCAGGGACAGGGGAGGTGGGACCTACGAGCAGTACTTC. It encodes CAIRDRGGGTYEQYF.

This clonotype was recorded many times. V and J are TRBV24-1 and TRBJ2-1; 8 bases match TRBD1. In germline, CDR1 is KGHDR, CDR2 SFDVKD. J lost 4 bases, V lost 5 bases, and 12 bases had no gene match. The CDR3 sequence is 17 residues long. This CDR3 reads CATSGDDRGRGYNEQFF. CDR3 sequence (DNA): TGTGCCACCAGTGGGGATGACAGGGGAAGGGGTTACAATGAGCAGTTCTTC.

The chain recombines TRBV27 with TRBJ2-7; D call uncertain. The CDR3 covers 11 residues. Germline-derived CDR1 and CDR2 are MNHEY and SMNVEV (reference sequence). V lost 6 bases to trimming and J lost 6 bases, with 9 bases between them. The CDR3 loop is CASRVGSEQYF. The CDR3 coding sequence is TGTGCCAGCAGGGTAGGGTCCGAGCAGTACTTC.

This clonotype was seen at least ten times. This sequence joins TRBV5-6 and TRBJ2-2; D is possibly TRBD2 (6 bases). The germline V and J ends were trimmed by 5 bases and 1 base, with 18 bases remaining between them. The CDR3 contains 17 residues. Per the germline V gene, CDR1 is SGHDT and CDR2 is YYEEEE. CDR3 protein: CASSPHGGKVNTGELFF. CDR3 bases: TGTGCCAGCAGTCCCCACGGAGGGAAAGTGAACACCGGGGAGCTGTTTTTT.

V gene TRBV20-1 combines with J gene TRBJ2-2; possible D gene TRBD1, 6 bases. Germline V CDR1 and CDR2: DFQATT, SNEGSKA (reference sequence). This CDR3 spans 13 amino acids. The V gene lost 5 bases and the J gene lost 6 bases, with 13 bases spanning the gap. CDR3 coding DNA: TGCAGTGCTTTCGATCAGGGGCCCGGGGAGCTGTTTTTT. Encoded protein: CSAFDQGPGELFF.

V and J are TRBV7-2 and TRBJ1-2; tentatively, D is TRBD1 (6 bases). V was shortened by 5 bases and J by 8 bases, with 9 bases between the two germline ends. Germline V CDR1 and CDR2: SGHTA, FQGNSA. This CDR3 has 11 amino acids. For the CDR3, the DNA is TGTGCCAGCAGCGGAGGGGGGGGCTACACCTTC. Translated, it gives CASSGGGGYTF. Drawing the rest from reference TRBV7-2 and TRBJ1-2, the complete variable domain is GAGVSQSPSNKVTEKGKDVELRCDPISGHTALYWYRQSLGQGLEFLIYFQGNSAPDKSGLPSDRFSAERTGGSVSTLTIQRTQQEDSAVYLCASSGGGGYTFGSGTRLTVV.

The rearrangement uses TRBV20-1 and TRBJ2-1; TRBD2 aligns across 9 bases. Germline CDR1 and CDR2: DFQATT and SNEGSKA (reference sequence). The CDR3 totals 16 residues. The trim removed 0 bases at V and 7 bases at J, leaving 10 bases unmatched. CDR3 loop: CSARDPLAGGRNEQFF. CDR3 in DNA: TGCAGTGCTAGAGATCCGTTGGCGGGGGGGCGGAATGAGCAGTTCTTC.

This clonotype has just a few counts. The CDR3, as DNA: TGTGCCAGCAGAGGAAACGGTTACAATGAGCAGTTCTTC. Translated: CASRGNGYNEQFF. This chain joins TRBV6-2 or TRBV6-3 and TRBJ2-1, with unresolved D. Germline CDR1 and CDR2: MNHEY and SVGEGT. V was shortened by 6 bases and J by 4 bases, with 10 bases between the two germline ends. The CDR3 consists of 13 residues.

The chain recombines TRBV12-3 or TRBV12-4 with TRBJ2-7; the D gene is possibly TRBD1 (6 bases). Trimming left V 5 bases short and J 4 bases short, with 12 bases between. There are 13 residues in the CDR3. The CDR3 DNA is TGTGCCAGCAGTAACACAGGGAAGTACGAGCAGTACTTC. Translated, it gives CASSNTGKYEQYF.

The chain recombines TRBV12-3 or TRBV12-4 with TRBJ2-5; D may correspond to TRBD1 or TRBD2 (5 bases each). The CDR3 is made up of 12 amino acids. Trimming left V 6 bases short and J 5 bases short, with 10 bases between. The CDR3 loop reads CASRLGVETQYF. For the CDR3, the DNA is TGTGCCAGCAGGTTGGGGGTCGAGACCCAGTACTTC.

This chain links TRBV20-1 with TRBJ2-2; TRBD2 aligns across 11 bases. V was clipped by 2 bases and J by 4 bases; unmatched bases: 3. CDR3 length: 15 amino acids. The germline V gene has CDR1 DFQATT and CDR2 SNEGSKA (reference sequence). The CDR3 spells CSARNSGGVTGELFF. DNA of the CDR3: TGCAGTGCTAGAAATAGCGGGGGGGTCACCGGGGAGCTGTTTTTT.

This clonotype was seen repeatedly, ten times or more. The V call is TRBV10-3, the J call TRBJ1-2, with TRBD1 matching 9 bases. The junction had 10 bases not matched to a gene; V was cut back by 6 bases and J by 8 bases. Looked up from germline, CDR1 is ENHRY and CDR2 is SYGVKD. The length of the CDR3 is 14 residues. The CDR3 spells CAISNPGQGLGYTF. The CDR3 DNA is TGTGCCATCAGCAATCCGGGACAGGGTCTCGGCTACACCTTC.

The chain employs TRBV20-1 and TRBJ2-2; D unresolved. The V gene's germline CDR1 is DFQATT and CDR2 SNEGSKA (reference sequence). With 3 bases removed from V and 6 bases from J, the gap between germline ends came to 14 bases. The length of the CDR3 is 14 residues. Here the CDR3 DNA reads TGCAGTGCTAGGGCCCTGGTTGGGGCCGGGGAGCTGTTTTTT. Translated, it gives CSARALVGAGELFF.

This chain links TRBV6-2 or TRBV6-3 with TRBJ2-2, with D unclear. From germline, CDR1 is MNHEY and CDR2 SVGEGT. The CDR3 contains 15 residues. V was pared by 1 base and J by 6 bases, with 12 bases between. The DNA for the CDR3 is TGTGCCAGCAGTTACTTGGCGCAAGTCGCCGGGGAGCTGTTTTTT. Protein product: CASSYLAQVAGELFF.

The V gene is TRBV5-6, the J gene TRBJ2-3, with 10 bases identical to TRBD2. The CDR3 has 15 amino acids. Germline CDR1 is SGHDT and CDR2 is YYEEEE. The V gene end was trimmed by 4 bases and the J gene end by 0 bases; junction bases not matched to a gene: 2. CDR3 sequence reads: CASSQGLASTDTQYF. The CDR3 DNA follows: TGTGCCAGCAGCCAGGGACTAGCGAGCACAGATACGCAGTATTTT.

This clonotype was observed a handful of times. The rearrangement uses TRBV12-3 or TRBV12-4 and TRBJ2-3, with D maybe TRBD2 (6 bases). V was trimmed by 6 bases and J by 0 bases, leaving 13 bases between them. The CDR3 spans 15 residues. CDR3 residues: CASRLLATSTDTQYF. The CDR3 bases are TGTGCCAGCAGACTTCTAGCGACTAGCACAGATACGCAGTATTTT.

The chain combines TRBV7-8 with TRBJ2-2; maybe TRBD1 (6 bases). CDR3 size: 16 residues. Germline CDR1 SGHVS, CDR2 FQNEAQ. Trimming took off 5 bases at V and 0 bases at J, with 13 bases between the two ends. In DNA form, the CDR3 reads TGTGCCAGCAGCCCGAGACAGGCGACGAACACCGGGGAGCTGTTTTTT. Encoded protein: CASSPRQATNTGELFF.

The table lists this clonotype with many counts. This chain uses TRBV3-1 with TRBJ2-5; D not resolved. There are 13 residues in the CDR3. V dropped 4 bases and J dropped 4 bases, with 10 bases sitting between them. CDR1 is LGHDT and CDR2 is YNNKEL in the germline V gene (reference sequence). CDR3 coding DNA: TGTGCCAGCAGCCCCTCGACGGGAGAGACCCAGTACTTC. Translation: CASSPSTGETQYF.

The chain joins TRBV20-1 to TRBJ1-1; TRBD1 matches 8 bases. CDR3 length equals 13 residues. Trimming took 3 bases from V and 4 from J; bases not matched to a gene: 4. Germline CDR1 is DFQATT and CDR2 is SNEGSKA (reference sequence). CDR3 in DNA: TGCAGTGCTAGTGAACAGGGGGTCACTGAAGCTTTCTTT. Translated: CSASEQGVTEAFF.

The table lists this clonotype with a few counts. The rearrangement uses TRBV20-1 and TRBJ1-5; D remains unclear. This CDR3 comprises 13 residues. Germline-derived CDR1 and CDR2 are DFQATT and SNEGSKA (reference sequence). The ends were cut back, 1 base at V and 4 bases at J, with 8 bases in the middle. The CDR3 nucleotides read TGCAGTGCTAGAGTCGGAGGGAATCAGCCCCAGCATTTT. Its protein product is CSARVGGNQPQHF.

The chain employs TRBV15 and TRBJ2-7; D might be TRBD1 or TRBD2, each matching 6 bases. CDR1 and CDR2 (germline): LNHNV, YYDKDF (reference sequence). The CDR3 covers 15 residues. V was shortened by 5 bases and J by 0 bases, with 14 bases between the two germline ends. This chain's CDR3 is CATSSGGVPSYEQYF. The CDR3 DNA is TGTGCCACCAGCTCCGGGGGCGTACCCTCCTACGAGCAGTACTTC.

The sample holds many counts of this clonotype. The chain employs TRBV20-1 and TRBJ2-4; D not resolved. Germline CDR1 is DFQATT and CDR2 is SNEGSKA (reference sequence). The CDR3 runs to 11 residues. The V gene lost 2 bases and the J gene lost 15 bases, with 14 bases spanning the gap. CDR3 in DNA: TGCAGTGCTAGATTCCCACCCATAGGGTACTTC. It translates to CSARFPPIGYF.

V and J are TRBV20-1 and TRBJ1-1; perhaps TRBD1 as D (5 bases). The germline V gene encodes CDR1 DFQATT and CDR2 SNEGSKA (reference sequence). Between the trimmed V and J ends, which lost 5 bases and 0 bases, there was a span of 16 bases. The CDR3 has 15 amino acids. CDR3 in DNA: TGCAGTGCTCGCCGGGACTCCGGAATGAACACTGAAGCTTTCTTT. Amino acids: CSARRDSGMNTEAFF.

This clonotype was found a few times. The chain couples TRBV15 to TRBJ2-7; maybe TRBD2 (6 bases). Germline V gives CDR1 LNHNV, CDR2 YYDKDF (reference sequence). The CDR3 extends over 16 amino acids. The ends were cut back, 1 base at V and 2 bases at J, with 15 bases in the middle. CDR3: CATSRVSRGRPYEQYF. The CDR3 region has the DNA TGTGCCACCAGCAGAGTATCGCGGGGTCGGCCCTACGAGCAGTACTTC. Full variable domain (rest looked up from reference TRBV15 and TRBJ2-7): DAMVIQNPRYQVTQFGKPVTLSCSQTLNHNVMYWYQQKSSQAPKLLFHYYDKDFNNEADTPDNFQSRRPNTSFCFLDIRSPGLGDTAMYLCATSRVSRGRPYEQYFGPGTRLTVT.

This rearrangement joins TRBV25-1 to TRBJ2-1, with D perhaps TRBD1 (6 bases). Trimming removed 4 bases at V and 6 bases at J, with 16 bases between. Looked up from germline, CDR1 is MGHDK and CDR2 is SYGVNS. The CDR3 covers 15 residues. CDR3 sequence (DNA): TGTGCCAGCAGTGGGCCAGGGGAGTACGCCAATGAGCAGTTCTTC. Its translation: CASSGPGEYANEQFF.

This chain connects TRBV12-3 or TRBV12-4 to TRBJ1-5; D ambiguous. V was trimmed by 1 base and J by 6 bases, leaving 7 bases between them. The CDR3 length is 13 residues. The CDR3 loop reads CASSLEGAQPQHF. DNA of the CDR3: TGTGCCAGCAGTTTAGAGGGAGCTCAGCCCCAGCATTTT.

In its sample, this clonotype was seen a few times. The CDR3 nucleotides are TGTGCCAGCAGCGGCGGTGGGTATACGCAGTATTTT. Its protein product is CASSGGGYTQYF. The chain has TRBV6-5 and TRBJ2-3, with unresolved D. The V end lost 6 bases, the J end lost 7 bases, and 11 bases lay between the germline ends. The CDR3 covers 12 residues. CDR1 and CDR2 from the germline V gene are MNHEY and SVGAGI.

This clonotype came up many times. The chain employs TRBV12-3 or TRBV12-4 and TRBJ2-7, with TRBD1 matching 10 bases. CDR3 length: 15 residues. J was trimmed by 5 bases and V by 5 bases; bases with no gene match: 9. This chain's CDR3 is CASSLRTGGRDEQYF. DNA of the CDR3: TGTGCCAGCAGTCTAAGGACAGGGGGAAGGGACGAGCAGTACTTC.